The rows below give T cell receptor beta chains drawn from one sample of a study of cytomegalovirus exposure and HLA in healthy donors. The data were produced by immunoSEQ multiplex PCR, yet TCRdb's version contains in-frame clones alone and is incomplete. The sample yields more than 150,000 clones, roughly 90% seen once. Sequencing used PBMCs. The receptors shown here come from a girl under three years old in good health and CMV-seronegative. The CDR3 runs from the conserved cysteine through the conserved F or W. Fields, in order: J gene, clone size, D gene, V gene, CDR3 protein, CDR3 DNA. D genes are given only for firm matches. Clone size is stated in some rows and not others, as once, few, many or a class when expanded.

TRBJ2-1	.	.	TRBV25-1	CASSESTRSSSYNEQFF	TGTGCCAGCAGTGAATCCACTCGATCTAGCTCCTACAATGAGCAGTTCTTC
TRBJ2-1	.	TRBD2	TRBV19	CASSKGSGRTFTGNEQFF	TGTGCCAGTAGTAAGGGTAGCGGGAGAACCTTTACGGGCAATGAGCAGTTCTTC
TRBJ2-4	.	TRBD1	TRBV7-9	CSSSLGGQGAAKNIQYF	TGTTCCAGCAGCTTAGGGGGACAGGGGGCAGCCAAAAACATTCAGTACTTC
TRBJ1-5	.	.	TRBV5-1	CASSLAGAGENGPQHF	TGCGCCAGCAGCTTGGCCGGGGCAGGGGAAAATGGGCCCCAGCATTTT
TRBJ2-7	.	TRBD2	TRBV7-2	CASSPRTSGIPEQYF	TGTGCCAGCAGCCCCCGGACTAGCGGGATACCCGAGCAGTACTTC
TRBJ1-1	once	.	TRBV6-1	CASSDWRKNTEAFF	TGTGCCAGCAGTGATTGGCGGAAGAACACTGAAGCTTTCTTT
TRBJ1-2	.	.	TRBV27	CASSTKTALSPNGYTF	TGTGCCAGCAGTACAAAGACAGCCTTATCCCCGAATGGCTACACCTTC
TRBJ2-1	.	TRBD2	TRBV7-9	CASSLGGLAVYNEQFF	TGTGCCAGCAGCTTGGGGGGACTAGCGGTCTACAATGAGCAGTTCTTC
TRBJ2-3	.	TRBD1	TRBV10-1	CASNAGGTSTDTQYF	TGCGCCAGCAACGCAGGGGGCACTAGCACAGATACGCAGTATTTT
TRBJ2-5	.	.	TRBV30	CASRVGAVQETQYF	TGTGCCTCTCGGGTAGGGGCCGTCCAAGAGACCCAGTACTTC
TRBJ1-1	.	.	TRBV6-1	CASRIGGVATEAFF	TGTGCCAGCAGGATTGGAGGGGTGGCCACTGAAGCTTTCTTT
TRBJ1-5	.	.	TRBV19	CASSMRFRSGVSNQPQHF	TGTGCCAGTAGTATGCGATTTCGATCCGGTGTTAGCAATCAGCCCCAGCATTTT
TRBJ2-1	.	TRBD2	TRBV6-4	CASFRRPGTSPYNEQFF	TGTGCCAGCTTCCGGAGGCCCGGGACTAGCCCGTACAATGAGCAGTTCTTC
TRBJ2-5	.	.	TRBV18	CASSPRSSRETQYF	TGTGCCAGCTCACCACGGTCTAGCAGGGAGACCCAGTACTTC
TRBJ1-2	.	TRBD1	TRBV23-1	CARSWTGKSDGYTF	TGCGCCAGGTCTTGGACAGGGAAGTCAGATGGCTACACCTTC
TRBJ1-2	.	.	TRBV4-2	CASSQDSGNYGYTF	TGTGCCAGCAGCCAAGACAGCGGTAACTATGGCTACACCTTC
TRBJ2-7	.	.	TRBV30	CAWSDPPGRGQGSEQYF	TGTGCCTGGAGCGACCCCCCGGGGCGGGGTCAAGGGTCCGAGCAGTACTTC
TRBJ2-7	.	TRBD2	TRBV2	CASSESLAGTNYEQYF	TGTGCCAGCAGTGAATCACTAGCGGGGACGAACTACGAGCAGTACTTC
TRBJ2-1	.	TRBD2	TRBV7-3	CASSLALAGGHREQFF	TGTGCCAGCAGCTTGGCCCTAGCGGGGGGGCATAGAGAGCAGTTCTTC
TRBJ1-2	.	TRBD1	TRBV6-5	CASSYLLTGTNYGYTF	TGTGCCAGCAGTTACCTCCTGACAGGGACTAACTATGGCTACACCTTC
TRBJ2-3	.	TRBD2	TRBV5-1	CASSSGTSPPRTDTQYF	TGCGCCAGCAGCTCCGGGACTAGCCCCCCTAGGACAGATACGCAGTATTTT
TRBJ2-5	once	TRBD2	TRBV27	CASGRGAGGTQETQYF	TGTGCCAGCGGACGGGGGGCGGGGGGTACACAAGAGACCCAGTACTTC
TRBJ1-2	.	TRBD1	TRBV19	CASRRTPVGDRGNYGYTF	TGTGCCAGTAGAAGGACCCCCGTAGGGGACAGGGGAAACTATGGCTACACCTTC
TRBJ2-3	.	.	TRBV19	CASSSQVLTDTQYF	TGTGCCAGTAGTAGCCAGGTGTTGACAGATACGCAGTATTTT
TRBJ1-2	.	.	TRBV20-1	CSAATGFGYTF	TGCAGTGCTGCCACAGGGTTTGGCTACACCTTC
TRBJ2-5	.	.	TRBV7-2	CASSPSWGRAETQYF	TGTGCCAGCAGCCCTAGTTGGGGGCGGGCGGAGACCCAGTACTTC
TRBJ1-4	.	TRBD1	TRBV5-4	CASSAGQGPNEKLFF	TGTGCCAGCAGCGCCGGACAGGGTCCTAATGAAAAACTGTTTTTT
TRBJ2-7	.	TRBD1	TRBV15	CATSRDPGQNYEQYF	TGTGCCACCAGCAGAGATCCGGGACAGAACTACGAGCAGTACTTC
TRBJ1-4	.	.	TRBV15	CATSRDRDTTNEKLFF	TGTGCCACCAGCAGAGATCGGGACACCACTAATGAAAAACTGTTTTTT
TRBJ2-1	.	.	TRBV5-4	CASSYEGAGLSNEQFF	TGTGCCAGCAGTTACGAAGGGGCAGGGCTCTCAAATGAGCAGTTCTTC
TRBJ1-1	.	.	TRBV12-2	CASRSDGTENTEAFF	TGTGCAAGTCGCTCAGACGGGACAGAGAACACTGAAGCTTTCTTT
TRBJ1-1	.	.	TRBV14	CASSQGGTANTEAFF	TGTGCCAGCAGCCAAGGGGGCACGGCGAACACTGAAGCTTTCTTT
TRBJ2-1	.	.	TRBV29-1	CSASRSDEQFF	TGCAGCGCATCGCGGAGCGACGAGCAGTTCTTC
TRBJ2-7	.	TRBD1	TRBV19	CASSTGTGGEQYF	TGTGCCAGTAGTACCGGGACAGGGGGCGAGCAGTACTTC
TRBJ1-6	.	TRBD1	TRBV7-8	CASSLEAGGISPLHF	TGTGCCAGCAGCTTAGAAGCAGGGGGCATTTCACCCCTCCACTTT
TRBJ1-1	.	.	TRBV21-1	CASSKVKGDRISDEAFF	TGTGCCAGCAGCAAAGTAAAAGGGGACAGGATAAGTGATGAAGCTTTCTTT
TRBJ2-7	.	TRBD1	TRBV29-1	CSGYRGFSYEQYF	TGCAGCGGATACAGGGGGTTCTCCTACGAGCAGTACTTC
TRBJ2-7	.	.	TRBV10-3	CAIVLRECNEQYF	TGTGCCATCGTCCTCCGGGAGTGCAACGAGCAGTACTTC
TRBJ2-7	.	.	TRBV6-1	CASSGPPGQYF	TGTGCCAGCAGTGGCCCCCCGGGGCAGTACTTC
TRBJ2-1	.	TRBD2	TRBV6-5	CASSFLSGSNEQFF	TGTGCCAGCAGTTTCCTTAGCGGGAGCAATGAGCAGTTCTTC
TRBJ2-3	.	.	TRBV2	CASSVADTQYF	TGTGCCAGCAGTGTAGCAGATACGCAGTATTTT
TRBJ2-5	.	.	TRBV5-5	CASSLGGLQSHQETQYF	TGTGCCAGCAGCTTAGGCGGTCTCCAGTCCCACCAAGAGACCCAGTACTTC
TRBJ2-5	.	.	TRBV27	CASSRREYGETQYF	TGTGCCTCATCCAGGAGGGAGTATGGAGAGACCCAGTACTTC
TRBJ1-1	.	.	TRBV2	CASSPPVGNTEAFF	TGTGCCAGCAGTCCCCCGGTCGGGAACACTGAAGCTTTCTTT
TRBJ2-7	.	.	TRBV2	CASSVHYEQYF	TGTGCCAGCAGTGTTCACTACGAGCAGTACTTC
TRBJ2-4	.	.	TRBV5-8	CASSLNSNIQYF	TGTGCCAGCAGCTTGAATTCGAACATTCAGTACTTC